The 17 T cell receptor beta chains below all came from one sample that was sequenced in a study of blood T cell repertoires in COVID-19. Measured with immunoSEQ multiplex PCR; TCRdb has only the in-frame clones, and not every one. Among over 60,000 clones listed, nearly 90% were seen once. The sample was peripheral blood. All receptors come from a man older than 75 with acute or convalescent COVID-19.

J is TRBJ2-3 and V is TRBV2; 8 positions agree with TRBD2. The CDR3 runs to 16 residues. V lost 4 bases, J lost 2 bases, and 8 bases stayed unmatched. Per germline, CDR1 SNHLY and CDR2 FYNNEI. The CDR3 nucleotides read TGTGCCAGCAGTGGAACTCTAGCGGGCACCACAGATACGCAGTATTTT. Encoded protein: CASSGTLAGTTDTQYF.

This chain uses TRBV10-3 with TRBJ1-5; D is unclear. The germline V and J ends were trimmed by 5 bases and 4 bases, with 12 bases remaining between them. CDR1 is ENHRY, CDR2 SYGVKD, per germline. CDR3 length equals 14 residues. CDR3 residues: CAISTDGINQPQHF. CDR3 bases: TGTGCCATCAGTACCGACGGGATTAATCAGCCCCAGCATTTT.

The chain links TRBV7-3 to TRBJ2-1, with D maybe TRBD2 (5 bases). This CDR3 region has 14 residues. Per germline, CDR1 SGHTA and CDR2 FQGTGA. The V end lost 5 bases, the J end lost 4 bases, and 12 bases lay between the germline ends. CDR3 region: CASSPGNKYNEQFF. CDR3 coding DNA: TGTGCCAGCAGCCCCGGGAATAAATACAATGAGCAGTTCTTC. Full variable domain (remainder filled in from reference TRBV7-3 and TRBJ2-1): GAGVSQTPSNKVTEKGKYVELRCDPISGHTALYWYRQSLGQGPEFLIYFQGTGAADDSGLPNDRFFAVRPEGSVSTLKIQRTERGDSAVYLCASSPGNKYNEQFFGPGTRLTVL.

J is TRBJ2-7 and V is TRBV7-8; 7 nucleotides align to TRBD1. CDR1 is SGHVS and CDR2 is FQNEAQ in the germline V gene. This CDR3 contains 13 residues. The trim removed 4 bases at V and 3 bases at J, leaving 3 bases unmatched. The CDR3 DNA is TGTGCCAGCAGCTCCTCAGGGGGCTACGAGCAGTACTTC. Its translation is CASSSSGGYEQYF.

A single count supports this clone. The chain carries TRBV27 and TRBJ2-1; 7 bases are a match to TRBD1. V trimming: 4 bases; J trimming: 4 bases; junction bases outside the gene matches: 7. There are 15 residues in the CDR3. Looked up from germline, CDR1 is MNHEY and CDR2 is SMNVEV (reference sequence). CDR3 protein: CASSSDRERYNEQFF. CDR3 in DNA: TGTGCCAGCAGTTCCGACAGGGAGAGGTACAATGAGCAGTTCTTC.

V usage is TRBV18 and J usage is TRBJ1-5, with TRBD1 identical over 12 bases. Per germline, CDR1 KGHSH and CDR2 LQKENI. The junction had 5 bases not matched to a gene; V was cut back by 3 bases and J by 5 bases. This CDR3 is built from 16 residues. The DNA for the CDR3 is TGTGCCAGCTCACCCGGGACAGGGGGCGGACATCAGCCCCAGCATTTT. Protein product: CASSPGTGGGHQPQHF.

The chain recombines TRBV6-5 with TRBJ2-7; D may be TRBD2 (6 bases). The CDR3 length is 13 residues. V was clipped by 9 bases and J by 10 bases, with 22 bases between them. Germline V gives CDR1 MNHEY, CDR2 SVGAGI. CDR3 sequence reads: CASQEMRDSDQYF. The CDR3 nucleotides read TGTGCCAGTCAGGAGATGCGGGACTCCGACCAGTACTTC.

This chain connects TRBV9 to TRBJ2-2, with a weak D call TRBD2 (7 bases). The V gene lost 2 bases and the J gene lost 6 bases, with 23 bases spanning the gap. Germline CDR1 is SGDLS and CDR2 is YYNGEE. The CDR3 sequence is 18 residues long. CDR3 DNA: TGTGCCAGCAGCGTCTTCAGCGGGACAAAGTTGGGAGCCGGGGAGCTGTTTTTT. The encoded protein is CASSVFSGTKLGAGELFF. The full variable domain, its missing parts supplied by reference TRBV9 and TRBJ2-2, is DSGVTQTPKHLITATGQRVTLRCSPRSGDLSVYWYQQSLDQGLQFLIQYYNGEERAKGNILERFSAQQFPDLHSELNLSSLELGDSALYFCASSVFSGTKLGAGELFFGEGSRLTVL.

The chain couples TRBV7-2 to TRBJ1-2; 8 positions agree with TRBD1. This CDR3 comprises 16 residues. V lost 5 bases to trimming and J lost 5 bases; unmatched junction nucleotides: 13. Germline assignment: CDR1 SGHTA and CDR2 FQGNSA. The CDR3 sequence is CASSPPGGRGSYGYTF. CDR3 nucleotides: TGTGCCAGCAGCCCACCAGGGGGCAGGGGGTCTTATGGCTACACCTTC.

The chain links TRBV28 to TRBJ1-5; perhaps TRBD1 as D (5 bases). This CDR3 region has 14 residues. Per the germline V gene, CDR1 is MDHEN and CDR2 is SYDVKM. With 6 bases removed from V and 5 bases from J, the gap between germline ends came to 14 bases. For the CDR3, the DNA is TGTGCCAGCAGCCCCCCAGGCAGGGATCAGCCCCAGCATTTT. It codes for CASSPPGRDQPQHF.

The chain links TRBV18 to TRBJ1-1, with a possible D match to TRBD1 (6 bases). CDR1 KGHSH and CDR2 LQKENI come from the germline V gene. This CDR3 spans 13 amino acids. V shed 5 bases and J shed 2 bases, with 9 bases lying between them. Here the CDR3 reads CASSMDRNTEAFF. The CDR3 DNA sequence: TGTGCCAGCTCAATGGACAGAAACACTGAAGCTTTCTTT.

This clone was found once. The chain carries TRBV3-1 (or the pseudogene TRBV3-2) and TRBJ1-1; TRBD1 agrees at 9 bases. Germline CDR1 reads LGHDT; CDR2 reads YNNKEL (reference sequence). Unmatched junction bases numbered 4, after V lost 1 base and J lost 10 bases. The CDR3 covers 13 residues. The CDR3 DNA follows: TGTGCCAGCAGCCAAGGGGACAGGGAATTAGCTTTCTTT. Protein sequence: CASSQGDRELAFF.

This clone was seen only once. The rearrangement uses TRBV19 and TRBJ2-7; 7 positions match TRBD2. There are 14 residues in the CDR3. In germline, CDR1 is LNHDA, CDR2 SQIVND (reference sequence). V lost 1 base to trimming and J lost 2 bases; unmatched junction nucleotides: 2. The CDR3 region is CASSIGGGPYEQYF. The CDR3 DNA follows: TGTGCCAGTAGTATAGGGGGGGGACCCTACGAGCAGTACTTC.

The rearrangement uses TRBV19 and TRBJ1-2; TRBD1 agrees at 7 bases. V shed 7 bases and J 6 bases; nucleotides not matched to a gene: 5. Germline lookup yields CDR1 LNHDA and CDR2 SQIVND (reference sequence). The CDR3 is 12 residues long. The CDR3 region is CASMDRWDGYTF. The CDR3 nucleotides are TGTGCCAGTATGGACAGGTGGGATGGCTACACCTTC.

The chain has TRBV18 and TRBJ1-1; tentative D call: TRBD1 (5 bases). From germline, CDR1 is KGHSH and CDR2 LQKENI. This CDR3 is built from 15 residues. Trimming pared 3 bases from V and 4 bases from J, leaving 15 bases between. The CDR3 loop is CASSPLQGLSTEAFF. Written as DNA, the CDR3 is TGTGCCAGCTCACCCCTTCAGGGATTAAGCACTGAAGCTTTCTTT.

CDR3 residues: CASSIQGGGETQYF. CDR3 bases: TGTGCCAGCAGTATACAGGGCGGTGGGGAGACCCAGTACTTC. The J gene is TRBJ2-5, the V gene TRBV2, with D possibly matching TRBD1 (6 bases). V lost 5 bases and J lost 5, with 15 bases in between. Germline V gives CDR1 SNHLY, CDR2 FYNNEI. The length of the CDR3 is 14 residues.

The rearrangement uses TRBV5-1 and TRBJ2-2; D possibly corresponds to TRBD1 (6 bases). Germline V lookup: CDR1 SGHRS, CDR2 YFSETQ. The CDR3 totals 15 residues. Trimming removed 2 bases from V and 3 bases from J, with 11 bases in between. The CDR3: CASSLQGADTGELFF. In DNA, the CDR3 is TGCGCCAGCAGCTTACAGGGCGCGGACACCGGGGAGCTGTTTTTT.